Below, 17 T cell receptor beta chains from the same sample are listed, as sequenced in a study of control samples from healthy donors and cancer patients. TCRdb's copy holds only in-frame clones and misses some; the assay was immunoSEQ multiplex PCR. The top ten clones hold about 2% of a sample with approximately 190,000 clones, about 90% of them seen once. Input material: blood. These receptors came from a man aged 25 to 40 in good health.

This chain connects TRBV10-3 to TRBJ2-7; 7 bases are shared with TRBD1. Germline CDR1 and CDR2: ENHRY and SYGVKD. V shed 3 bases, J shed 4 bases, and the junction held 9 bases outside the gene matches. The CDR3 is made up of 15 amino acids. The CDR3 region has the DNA TGTGCCATCAGTGACCCGGGACAGCCCATTTACGAGCAGTACTTC. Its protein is CAISDPGQPIYEQYF.

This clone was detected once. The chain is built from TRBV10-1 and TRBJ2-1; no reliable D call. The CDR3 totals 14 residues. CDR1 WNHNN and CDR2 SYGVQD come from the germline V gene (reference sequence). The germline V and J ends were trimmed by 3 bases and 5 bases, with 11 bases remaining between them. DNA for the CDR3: TGCGCCAGCAGTGACGGTAGGGTAGACAATGAGCAGTTCTTC. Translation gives CASSDGRVDNEQFF.

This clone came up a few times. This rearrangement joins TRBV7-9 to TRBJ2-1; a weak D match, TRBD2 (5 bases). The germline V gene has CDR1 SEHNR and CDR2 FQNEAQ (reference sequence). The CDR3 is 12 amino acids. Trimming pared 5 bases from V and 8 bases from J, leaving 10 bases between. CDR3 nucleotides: TGTGCCAGCAGCCGACTACAACATGAGCAGTTCTTC. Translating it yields CASSRLQHEQFF.

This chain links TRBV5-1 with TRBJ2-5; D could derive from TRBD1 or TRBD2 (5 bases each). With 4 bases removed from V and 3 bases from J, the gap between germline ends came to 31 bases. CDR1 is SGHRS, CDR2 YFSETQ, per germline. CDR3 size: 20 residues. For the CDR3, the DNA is TGCGCCAGCAGCCATCTGAGTAAGAAACCGGGACCCAGACCAGAAGAGACCCAGTACTTC. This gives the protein CASSHLSKKPGPRPEETQYF.

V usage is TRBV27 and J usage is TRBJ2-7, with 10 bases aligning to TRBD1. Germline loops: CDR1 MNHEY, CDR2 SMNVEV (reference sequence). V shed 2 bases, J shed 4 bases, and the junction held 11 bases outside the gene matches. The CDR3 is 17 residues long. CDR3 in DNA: TGTGCCAGCAGTTTAAAGATGACAGGGGGCGGAATATACGAGCAGTACTTC. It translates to CASSLKMTGGGIYEQYF.

Written as DNA, the CDR3 is TGTGCCAGTAGCCGGGACAGGGGCGACGAGCAGTACTTC. Protein sequence: CASSRDRGDEQYF. This chain uses TRBV19 with TRBJ2-7, with 10 nucleotides matching TRBD1. The CDR3 has 13 amino acids. Germline CDR1 LNHDA, CDR2 SQIVND (reference sequence). With V trimmed by 6 bases and J by 5 bases, 4 bases remained unmatched.

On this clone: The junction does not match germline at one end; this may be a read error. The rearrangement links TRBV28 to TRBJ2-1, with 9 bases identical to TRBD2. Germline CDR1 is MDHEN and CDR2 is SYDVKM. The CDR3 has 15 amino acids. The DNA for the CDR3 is TGTGCCAGCACTTTAGATGCGGGGGGGCGAAATGAGCAGTTCTTC. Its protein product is CASTLDAGGRNEQFF. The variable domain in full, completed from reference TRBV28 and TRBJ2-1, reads DVKVTQSSRYLVKRTGEKVFLECVQDMDHENMFWYRQDPGLGLRLIYFSYDVKMKEKGDIPEGYSVSREKKERFSLILESASTNQTSMYLCASTLDAGGRNEQFFGPGTRLTVL.

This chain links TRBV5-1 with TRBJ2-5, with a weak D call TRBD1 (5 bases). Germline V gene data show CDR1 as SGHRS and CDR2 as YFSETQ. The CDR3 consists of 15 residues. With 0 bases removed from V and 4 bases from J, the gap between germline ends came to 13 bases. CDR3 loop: CASSLDRGRAETQYF. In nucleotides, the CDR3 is TGCGCCAGCAGCTTGGATAGGGGCAGGGCAGAGACCCAGTACTTC. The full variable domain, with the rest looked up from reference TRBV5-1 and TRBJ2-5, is KAGVTQTPRYLIKTRGQQVTLSCSPISGHRSVSWYQQTPGQGLQFLFEYFSETQRNKGNFPGRFSGRQFSNSRSEMNVSTLELGDSALYLCASSLDRGRAETQYFGPGTRLLVL.

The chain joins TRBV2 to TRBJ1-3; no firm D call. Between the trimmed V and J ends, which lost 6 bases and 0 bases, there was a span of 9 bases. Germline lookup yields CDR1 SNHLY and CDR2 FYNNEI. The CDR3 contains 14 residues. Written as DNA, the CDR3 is TGTGCCAGCAGCCGGGATTTCTCTGGAAACACCATATATTTT. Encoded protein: CASSRDFSGNTIYF.

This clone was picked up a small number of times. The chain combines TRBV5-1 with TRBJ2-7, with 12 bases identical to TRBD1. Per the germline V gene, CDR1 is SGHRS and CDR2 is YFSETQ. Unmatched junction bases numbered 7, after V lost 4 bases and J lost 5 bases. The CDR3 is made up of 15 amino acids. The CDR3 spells CASSPTGQGAHEQYF. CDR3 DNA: TGCGCCAGCAGCCCAACGGGACAGGGGGCCCACGAGCAGTACTTC.

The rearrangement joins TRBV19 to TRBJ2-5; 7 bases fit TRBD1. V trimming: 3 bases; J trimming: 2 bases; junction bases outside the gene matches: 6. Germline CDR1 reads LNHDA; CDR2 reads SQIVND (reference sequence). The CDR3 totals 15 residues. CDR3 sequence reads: CASSIGRGKQETQYF. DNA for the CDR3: TGTGCCAGTAGTATCGGCAGGGGGAAGCAAGAGACCCAGTACTTC.

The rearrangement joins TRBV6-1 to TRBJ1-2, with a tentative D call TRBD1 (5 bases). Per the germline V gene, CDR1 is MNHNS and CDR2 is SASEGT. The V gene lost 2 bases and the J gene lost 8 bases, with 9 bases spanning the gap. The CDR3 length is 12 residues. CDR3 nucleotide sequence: TGTGCCAGCAGTGAATTCGGGGACGGCTACACCTTC. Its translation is CASSEFGDGYTF.

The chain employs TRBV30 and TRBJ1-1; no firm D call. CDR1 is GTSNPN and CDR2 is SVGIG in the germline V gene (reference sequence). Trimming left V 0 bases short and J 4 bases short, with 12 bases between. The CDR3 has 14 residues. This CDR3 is CAWSVQPGFTEAFF. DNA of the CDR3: TGTGCCTGGAGTGTACAACCGGGGTTCACTGAAGCTTTCTTT.

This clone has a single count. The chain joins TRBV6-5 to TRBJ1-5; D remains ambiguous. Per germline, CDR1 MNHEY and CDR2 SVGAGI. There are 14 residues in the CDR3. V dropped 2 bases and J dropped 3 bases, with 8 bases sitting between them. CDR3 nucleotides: TGTGCCAGCAGTTACGGACGGTTCAATCAGCCCCAGCATTTT. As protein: CASSYGRFNQPQHF.

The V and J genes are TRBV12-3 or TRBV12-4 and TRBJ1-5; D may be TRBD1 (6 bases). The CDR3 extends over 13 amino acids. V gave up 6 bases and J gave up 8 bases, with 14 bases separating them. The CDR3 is CASRGTPSKPQHF. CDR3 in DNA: TGTGCCAGCAGGGGGACACCCTCAAAGCCCCAGCATTTT.

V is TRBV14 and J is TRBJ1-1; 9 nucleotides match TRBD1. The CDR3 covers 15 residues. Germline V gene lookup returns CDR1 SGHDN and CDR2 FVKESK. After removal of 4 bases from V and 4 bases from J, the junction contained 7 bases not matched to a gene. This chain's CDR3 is CASSLTGGSVTEAFF. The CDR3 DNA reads TGTGCCAGCAGCCTAACAGGGGGCTCGGTCACTGAAGCTTTCTTT. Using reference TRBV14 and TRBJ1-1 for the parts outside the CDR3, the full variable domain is EAGVTQFPSHSVIEKGQTVTLRCDPISGHDNLYWYRRVMGKEIKFLLHFVKESKQDESGMPNNRFLAERTGGTYSTLKVQPAELEDSGVYFCASSLTGGSVTEAFFGQGTRLTVV.

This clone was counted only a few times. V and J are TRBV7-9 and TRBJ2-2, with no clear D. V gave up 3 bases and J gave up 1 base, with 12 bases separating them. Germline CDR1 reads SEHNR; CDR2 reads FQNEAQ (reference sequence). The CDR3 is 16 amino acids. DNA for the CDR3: TGTGCCAGCAGCTTTCAGGACGGATTGAACACCGGGGAGCTGTTTTTT. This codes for CASSFQDGLNTGELFF.